The clone carrying this TCR beta chain has at least ten counts. Its matching antigen is unknown. This sample was included in a study of CD8 T cells in ankylosing spondylitis. Study results and limitations: The study identified a TCR beta motif of several highly homologous variants that appeared characteristic of ankylosing spondylitis blood.

TCRdb re-analysed the 5' RACE reads in MiXCR, keeping a single row per CDR3 protein. The data show 150,000 to 200,000 distinct CDR3 sequences, 13% seen once. The sample comprised blood, either unsorted or a sorted T cell fraction (not recorded which). This clonotype was sampled from a female donor with ankylosing spondylitis or in good health (not recorded which).

In nucleotides, the CDR3 is TGCAGTGCTACACTGACTAGCGGAAGCTCCTACGAGCAGTACTTC. Translated: CSATLTSGSSYEQYF. V and J are TRBV20-1 and TRBJ2-7; 9 positions agree with TRBD2. The CDR3 totals 15 residues. V lost 4 bases, J lost 0 bases, and 7 bases stayed unmatched. CDR1 is DFQATT, CDR2 SNEGSKA, per germline (reference sequence).